This T cell receptor (beta chain) was recorded in a study of T cell responses to AZD1222 COVID-19 vaccine. Study conclusions and caveats: Spike-wide coverage was observed for vaccine-associated CD4 TCRs, with dominant responses at 160-218 and 743-854. The donor cohort was predominantly white British with a female majority, and clonal diversity may have been underestimated. Two doses of AZD1222 preceded a rise in Spike-specific TCR breadth and depth. Only five or six individuals given AZD1222 were seropositive at baseline.

Trimming left V 6 bases short and J 6 bases short, with 12 bases between. CDR1 KGHSH and CDR2 LQKENI come from the germline V gene. CDR3 length: 13 residues. Measured with immunoSEQ multiplex PCR; TCRdb has only the in-frame clones, and not every one. The table includes some 96,000 clones, 70% to 90% detected once. Concerning this clone itself: Antigen specificity is unknown.

The material sequenced was peripheral blood, taken on day 0 of AZD1222 vaccination. The rearrangement links TRBV18 to TRBJ1-5, with D unclear. This receptor was identified in an adult in good health. CDR3 DNA sequence: TGTGCCAGCTCGCCCGAGGGTAGTCAGCCCCAGCATTTT. Its protein is CASSPEGSQPQHF. The variable domain in full, with the rest retrieved from reference TRBV18 and TRBJ1-5, is NAGVMQNPRHLVRRRGQEARLRCSPMKGHSHVYWYRQLPEEGLKFMVYLQKENIIDESGMPKERFSAEFPKEGPSILRIQQVVRGDSAAYFCASSPEGSQPQHFGDGTRLSIL.